This T cell receptor (beta chain) was recovered during a study of T cell responses to AZD1222 COVID-19 vaccine. Study conclusions and caveats: Sampled repertoires all dated from after the peak T cell response. The study identified only six AZD1222 recipients as seropositive at baseline. Donors in the cohort were predominantly white British and more often female, and clonal diversity was possibly underestimated. CD4 TCRs covered the whole spike, strongest at regions 160-218 and 743-854.

Method: immunoSEQ multiplex PCR; TCRdb's copy keeps in-frame clones and lacks some. Here the sample spans 75,000 to 80,000 clones, around 80% being singletons. The V end was cut by 5 bases, the J end by 1 base, with 10 bases between. The CDR3 runs to 14 residues. Germline values: CDR1 MGHRA, CDR2 YSYEKL. Turning to this clone: The antigen remains undetermined.

V and J are TRBV4-1 and TRBJ2-3; the D gene is possibly TRBD1 (6 bases). The TCR originated in an adult who received the MenACWY meningococcal vaccine as a control. The sample consisted of peripheral blood, taken 28 days after the second dose of the MenACWY control vaccine. The CDR3 reads CASSERQGTDTQYF. CDR3 in DNA: TGCGCCAGCAGCGAGAGACAGGGCACAGATACGCAGTATTTT.